This T cell receptor (beta chain) was identified during a study of cytomegalovirus exposure and HLA in healthy donors. Study-wide points: Apart from CMV serostatus, no immune exposure information was available.

Researchers ran the PCR with 60 Vbeta and 13 Jbeta primers. Clones were sequenced by immunoSEQ multiplex PCR, and TCRdb holds only the in-frame ones, with some missing. Of about 150,000 clones listed, approximately 82% were seen once; the top ten hold around 6.6%. V lost 2 bases, J lost 3 bases, and 8 bases lay in between. Germline V gene sequence: CDR1 SGHAT, CDR2 FQNNGV. The CDR3 contains 15 residues. As regards this clone: Its antigen remains unknown.

Sequencing was performed on PBMCs. The V and J genes are TRBV11-2 and TRBJ1-6; D is uncertain. The TCR originated in a woman aged 50 to 65 in good health and CMV-seropositive. DNA for the CDR3: TGTGCCAGCAGCTTAAGCGGGGTCTATAATTCACCCCTCCACTTT. The encoded protein is CASSLSGVYNSPLHF.